Shown below are 14 T cell receptor beta chains from a single sample sequenced in a study of shared clonotypes between healthy human individuals. Clones were read by immunoSEQ multiplex PCR, and TCRdb kept only the in-frame ones, dropping some. The data show millions of clones, 85% to 95% seen once. The specimen sequenced was naive CD4+ T cells sorted from blood. Subset denoted: CD45RA+ positively selected. These receptors were obtained from a man aged 18 to 35 in good health.

Only one count was recorded for this clone. This chain links TRBV6-5 with TRBJ2-7; D may match TRBD1 or TRBD2 (5 bases each). The CDR3 is made up of 15 amino acids. V was cut by 0 bases and J by 2 bases, with 11 bases left in between. Germline V gene lookup returns CDR1 MNHEY and CDR2 SVGAGI. Written as DNA, the CDR3 is TGTGCCAGCAGTTACTCGAATCAGGGACCCTACGAGCAGTACTTC. Protein product: CASSYSNQGPYEQYF.

V and J are TRBV28 and TRBJ2-5, with TRBD1 identical over 10 bases. Germline lookup yields CDR1 MDHEN and CDR2 SYDVKM. The CDR3 runs 13 residues. The junction had 4 bases not matched to a gene; V was cut back by 10 bases and J by 2 bases. CDR3 sequence reads: CATGTGVQETQYF. The CDR3 bases are TGTGCCACCGGGACAGGGGTGCAAGAGACCCAGTACTTC.

The gene calls are TRBV28 and TRBJ1-1, with unresolved D. Trimming shortened V by 6 bases and J by 0 bases, and 11 bases separated the two germline ends. CDR3 length: 14 residues. Germline CDR1 is MDHEN and CDR2 is SYDVKM. The CDR3 bases are TGTGCCAGCAGACGAGGACGGTTGAACACTGAAGCTTTCTTT. Protein: CASRRGRLNTEAFF.

The chain employs TRBV7-2 and TRBJ2-1; 13 bases are a match to TRBD2. V lost 1 base and J lost 6; bases outside the gene matches: 6. Germline V gene sequence: CDR1 SGHTA, CDR2 FQGNSA. This CDR3 is 17 amino acids long. The CDR3: CASSLGGLAGRPNEQFF. The CDR3 DNA follows: TGTGCCAGCAGCTTAGGGGGACTAGCGGGACGGCCCAATGAGCAGTTCTTC.

The chain carries TRBV2 and TRBJ1-6; possible D gene TRBD1, 5 bases. The CDR3 loop spans 14 amino acids. Per the germline V gene, CDR1 is SNHLY and CDR2 is FYNNEI. V dropped 7 bases and J dropped 7 bases, with 14 bases sitting between them. The CDR3 reads CASTGQPTNSPLHF. The CDR3 DNA is TGTGCCAGCACGGGGCAGCCGACCAATTCACCCCTCCACTTT.

The chain joins TRBV19 to TRBJ2-3, with TRBD1 as a possible D gene (6 bases). The germline CDR1 and CDR2 sequences are LNHDA and SQIVND (reference sequence). The CDR3 length is 13 residues. The germline V and J ends were trimmed by 7 bases and 1 base, with 9 bases remaining between them. For the CDR3, the DNA is TGTGCCAGTAAGGCAGGGGGCACAGATACGCAGTATTTT. This encodes CASKAGGTDTQYF. The variable domain in full, with the rest retrieved from reference TRBV19 and TRBJ2-3, is DGGITQSPKYLFRKEGQNVTLSCEQNLNHDAMYWYRQDPGQGLRLIYYSQIVNDFQKGDIAEGYSVSREKKESFPLTVTSAQKNPTAFYLCASKAGGTDTQYFGPGTRLTVL.

J is TRBJ1-1 and V is TRBV20-1; D is unresolved. The germline gives CDR1 DFQATT, CDR2 SNEGSKA (reference sequence). V was cut by 3 bases and J by 6 bases, with 8 bases left in between. CDR3 length: 11 amino acids. The CDR3: CSARGSAEAFF. CDR3 nucleotides: TGCAGTGCTAGGGGATCAGCTGAAGCTTTCTTT.

This chain joins TRBV30 and TRBJ1-3, with unresolved D. From germline, CDR1 is GTSNPN and CDR2 SVGIG (reference sequence). The CDR3 is 13 residues long. V was clipped by 3 bases and J by 1 base, with 7 bases between them. Written as DNA, the CDR3 is TGTGCCTGGAGACCCCAATCTGGAAACACCATATATTTT. Amino acid sequence: CAWRPQSGNTIYF. The variable domain in full, with the rest retrieved from reference TRBV30 and TRBJ1-3, is SQTIHQWPATLVQPVGSPLSLECTVEGTSNPNLYWYRQAAGRGLQLLFYSVGIGQISSEVPQNLSASRPQDRQFILSSKKLLLSDSGFYLCAWRPQSGNTIYFGEGSWLTVV.

J is TRBJ2-2 and V is TRBV30, with D hard to call. V gave up 0 bases and J gave up 4 bases, with 15 bases separating them. This CDR3 is 16 amino acids long. Germline loops: CDR1 GTSNPN, CDR2 SVGIG (reference sequence). CDR3 loop: CAWSVLAVLSTGELFF. The CDR3 DNA sequence: TGTGCCTGGAGTGTACTCGCGGTATTGTCCACCGGGGAGCTGTTTTTT.

The gene calls are TRBV10-3 and TRBJ2-7, with a weak D call TRBD2 (7 bases). The germline CDR1 and CDR2 sequences are ENHRY and SYGVKD. Trimming cost V 3 bases and J 7 bases, with 13 bases left between them. The CDR3 is made up of 13 amino acids. CDR3 protein: CAISDRGLYEQYF. The CDR3 coding sequence is TGTGCCATCAGTGACAGGGGACTATATGAGCAGTACTTC.

Remarks on this clone: The sample holds other DNA sequences that translate to the same CDR3. CDR3 sequence reads: CASSPPGADTQYF. The DNA for the CDR3 is TGTGCCAGCTCACCACCCGGGGCCGATACGCAGTATTTT. V is TRBV18 and J is TRBJ2-3, with D perhaps matching TRBD1 or TRBD2 (5 bases each). The CDR3 is made up of 13 amino acids. With 0 bases removed from V and 6 bases from J, the gap between germline ends came to 7 bases. Germline loops: CDR1 KGHSH, CDR2 LQKENI.

This rearrangement joins TRBV11-2 to TRBJ2-2, with 8 bases fitting TRBD1. The length of the CDR3 is 16 residues. Germline CDR1 reads SGHAT; CDR2 reads FQNNGV. V gave up 8 bases and J gave up 0 bases; unmatched junction bases: 8. This CDR3 reads CASPSNRGTNTGELFF. DNA of the CDR3: TGTGCCAGCCCTTCTAACAGGGGGACGAACACCGGGGAGCTGTTTTTT.

V gene TRBV6-1 combines with J gene TRBJ2-1; possibly TRBD2 for D (5 bases). Trimming cost V 6 bases and J 6 bases, with 15 bases left between them. Germline loops: CDR1 MNHNS, CDR2 SASEGT. The CDR3 is 14 amino acids. In DNA, the CDR3 is TGTGCCAGCAGACGGCGGGCATTAACCAATGAGCAGTTCTTC. Amino acids: CASRRRALTNEQFF.

The chain uses TRBV19 and TRBJ1-1; no reliable D call. Trimming cost V 5 bases and J 1 base, with 8 bases left between them. CDR3 size: 13 residues. From germline, CDR1 is LNHDA and CDR2 SQIVND (reference sequence). The CDR3 loop reads CASSYLKNTEAFF. The CDR3 DNA is TGTGCCAGTAGTTACCTCAAGAACACTGAAGCTTTCTTT.